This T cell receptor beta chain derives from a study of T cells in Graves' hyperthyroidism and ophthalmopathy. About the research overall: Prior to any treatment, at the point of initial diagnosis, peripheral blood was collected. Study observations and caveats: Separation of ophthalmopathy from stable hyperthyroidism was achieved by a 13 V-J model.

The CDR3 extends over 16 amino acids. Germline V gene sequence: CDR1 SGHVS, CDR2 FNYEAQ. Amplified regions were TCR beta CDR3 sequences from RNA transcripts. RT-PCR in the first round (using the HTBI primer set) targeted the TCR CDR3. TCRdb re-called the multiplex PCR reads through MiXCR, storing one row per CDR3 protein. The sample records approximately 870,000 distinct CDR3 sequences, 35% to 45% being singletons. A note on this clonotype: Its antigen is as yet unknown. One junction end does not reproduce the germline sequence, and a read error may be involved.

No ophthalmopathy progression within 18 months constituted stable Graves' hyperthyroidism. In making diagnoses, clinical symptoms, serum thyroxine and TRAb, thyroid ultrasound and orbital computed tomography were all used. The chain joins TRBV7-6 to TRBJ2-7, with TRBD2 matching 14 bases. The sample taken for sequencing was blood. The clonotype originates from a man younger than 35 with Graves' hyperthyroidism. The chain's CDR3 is CASSARLAGGIDEQYF. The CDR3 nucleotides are TGCGCCAGCAGCGCCCGACTAGCGGGAGGGATTGACGAGCAGTACTTC.